This T cell receptor beta chain was recovered during a study of T cells in localized non-small cell lung cancer. TCRdb's copy holds only in-frame clones and misses some; the assay was immunoSEQ multiplex PCR. The table lists 1,000 to 1,500 clones, around 21% of them singletons. General observations from the study: Maximal T cell clonality occurred in uninvolved adjacent lung, with tumor ranking below it. Longer survival (overall) was linked to higher T cell density in blood.

Germline CDR1 is MDHEN and CDR2 is SYDVKM. V was shortened by 6 bases and J by 1 base, with 16 bases between the two germline ends. This CDR3 has 16 residues. This clone was seen a handful of times. Its antigen remains unidentified. The sequence came from a woman aged 40-69 years with stage II lung adenocarcinoma. The V call is TRBV28, the J call TRBJ1-5; possible D gene TRBD1, 6 bases. Sequencing was performed on normal lung tissue next to the tumor, taken before any cancer treatment. The DNA for the CDR3 is TGTGCCAGCAGATCCAGGGGAGGGTTGAGCAATCAGCCCCAGCATTTT. Amino acids: CASRSRGGLSNQPQHF.